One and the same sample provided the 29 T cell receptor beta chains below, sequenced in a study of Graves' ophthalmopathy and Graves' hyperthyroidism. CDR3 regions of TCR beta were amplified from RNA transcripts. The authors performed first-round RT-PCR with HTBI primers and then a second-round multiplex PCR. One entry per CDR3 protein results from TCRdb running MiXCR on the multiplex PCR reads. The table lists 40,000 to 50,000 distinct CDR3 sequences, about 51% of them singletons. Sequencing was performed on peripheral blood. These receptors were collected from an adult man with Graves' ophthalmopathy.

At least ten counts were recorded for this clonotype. DNA for the CDR3: TGTGCCAGCATTGTTCGGGTAGACACTGAAGCTTTCTTT. Translating it yields CASIVRVDTEAFF. The chain is built from TRBV6-1 and TRBJ1-1; D gene ambiguous. Germline CDR1 MNHNS, CDR2 SASEGT. The CDR3 length is 13 residues. V lost 7 bases and J 3 bases, leaving 12 bases between the germline ends.

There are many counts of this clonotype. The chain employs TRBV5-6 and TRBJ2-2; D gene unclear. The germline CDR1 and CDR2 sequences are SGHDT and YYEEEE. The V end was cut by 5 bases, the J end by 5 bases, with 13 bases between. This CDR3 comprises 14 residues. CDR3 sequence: CASRPRHPTGELFF. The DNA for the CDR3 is TGTGCCAGCAGACCCCGCCACCCAACCGGGGAGCTGTTTTTT.

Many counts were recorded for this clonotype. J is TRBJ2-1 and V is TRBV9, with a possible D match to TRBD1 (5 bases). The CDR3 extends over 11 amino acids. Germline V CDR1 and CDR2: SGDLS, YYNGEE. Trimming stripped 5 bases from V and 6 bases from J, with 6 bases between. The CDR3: CASRGANEQFF. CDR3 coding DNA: TGTGCCAGCAGAGGGGCCAATGAGCAGTTCTTC. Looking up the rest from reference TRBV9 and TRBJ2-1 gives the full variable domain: DSGVTQTPKHLITATGQRVTLRCSPRSGDLSVYWYQQSLDQGLQFLIQYYNGEERAKGNILERFSAQQFPDLHSELNLSSLELGDSALYFCASRGANEQFFGPGTRLTVL.

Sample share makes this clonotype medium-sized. CDR3 residues: CASKDRHNEQFF. The CDR3 DNA is TGTGCCAGTAAGGACAGACACAATGAGCAGTTCTTC. This chain uses TRBV2 with TRBJ2-1, with D perhaps matching TRBD1 (6 bases). Germline V gene lookup returns CDR1 SNHLY and CDR2 FYNNEI. The CDR3 is 12 residues long. The V end lost 9 bases, the J end lost 5 bases, and 11 bases lay between the germline ends.

CDR3 bases: TGTGCCAGCAGCTTGGGGGGGCGGCAGGGGGCTTCACCCCTCCACTTT. It is translated as CASSLGGRQGASPLHF. The chain employs TRBV7-9 and TRBJ1-6; TRBD1 agrees at 8 bases. Germline values: CDR1 SEHNR, CDR2 FQNEAQ (reference sequence). V shed 3 bases, J shed 9 bases, and the junction held 10 bases outside the gene matches. The CDR3 has 16 residues. The whole variable domain, remainder taken from reference TRBV7-9 and TRBJ1-6, is DTGVSQNPRHKITKRGQNVTFRCDPISEHNRLYWYRQTLGQGPEFLTYFQNEAQLEKSRLLSDRFSAERPKGSFSTLEIQRTEQGDSAMYLCASSLGGRQGASPLHFGNGTRLTVT.

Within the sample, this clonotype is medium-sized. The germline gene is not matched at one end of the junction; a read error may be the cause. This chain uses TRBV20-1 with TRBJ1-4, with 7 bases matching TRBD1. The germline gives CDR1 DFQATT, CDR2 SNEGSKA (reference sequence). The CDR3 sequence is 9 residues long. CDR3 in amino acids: CSERPQGYF. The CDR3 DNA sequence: TGCAGTGAGCGCCCACAGGGGTATTTT.

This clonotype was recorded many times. Here the CDR3 reads CAWSTGTGGSEQYF. The CDR3 nucleotides are TGTGCCTGGAGTACTGGGACAGGGGGATCCGAGCAGTACTTC. This sequence joins TRBV30 and TRBJ2-7, with 11 bases aligning to TRBD1. The length of the CDR3 is 14 residues. V dropped 2 bases and J dropped 6; count of bases not matched to a gene: 6. The germline V gene encodes CDR1 GTSNPN and CDR2 SVGIG (reference sequence).

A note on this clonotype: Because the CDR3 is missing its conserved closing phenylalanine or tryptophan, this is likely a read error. CDR3 sequence reads: CASSSPGMGEQFL. The CDR3 nucleotides read TGTGCCAGCAGCTCCCCAGGGATGGGTGAGCAGTTCTTA. This chain links TRBV7-3 with TRBJ2-1; maybe TRBD1 (5 bases). Germline V gene data show CDR1 as SGHTA and CDR2 as FQGTGA. The CDR3 has 13 amino acids. The V and J ends lost 4 bases and 9 bases respectively, with 13 bases between them.

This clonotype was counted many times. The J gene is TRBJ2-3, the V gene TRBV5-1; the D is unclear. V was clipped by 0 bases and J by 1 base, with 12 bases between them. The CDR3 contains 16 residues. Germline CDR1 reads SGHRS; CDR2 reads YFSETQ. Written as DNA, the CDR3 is TGCGCCAGCAGCTTGGTAGGCTCGAGTGGCACAGATACGCAGTATTTT. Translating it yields CASSLVGSSGTDTQYF.

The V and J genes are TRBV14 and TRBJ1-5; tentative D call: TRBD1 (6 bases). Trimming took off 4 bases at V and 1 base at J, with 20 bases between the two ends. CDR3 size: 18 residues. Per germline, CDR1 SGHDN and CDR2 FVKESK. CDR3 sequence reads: CASSPKIQTGGSNQPQHF. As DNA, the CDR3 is TGTGCCAGCAGCCCTAAGATTCAGACAGGTGGCAGCAATCAGCCCCAGCATTTT.

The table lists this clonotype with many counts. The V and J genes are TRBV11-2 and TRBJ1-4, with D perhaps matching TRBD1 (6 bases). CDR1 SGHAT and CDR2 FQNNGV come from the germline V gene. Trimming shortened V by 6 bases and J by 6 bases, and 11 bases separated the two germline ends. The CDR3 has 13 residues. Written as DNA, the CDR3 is TGTGCCAGCAGTGGACAGAGGGATGAAAAACTGTTTTTT. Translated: CASSGQRDEKLFF.

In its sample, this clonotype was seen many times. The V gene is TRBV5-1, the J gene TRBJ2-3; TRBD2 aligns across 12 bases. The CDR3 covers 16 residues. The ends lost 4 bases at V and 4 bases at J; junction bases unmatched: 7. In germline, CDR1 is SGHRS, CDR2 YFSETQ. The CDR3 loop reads CASSMGLAGGADTQYF. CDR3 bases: TGCGCCAGCAGCATGGGGCTAGCGGGAGGGGCAGATACGCAGTATTTT.

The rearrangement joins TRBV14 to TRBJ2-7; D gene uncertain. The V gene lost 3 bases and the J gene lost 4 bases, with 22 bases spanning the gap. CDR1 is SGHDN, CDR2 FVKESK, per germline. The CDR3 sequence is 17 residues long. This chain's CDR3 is CASSQKPSWGRGYEQYF. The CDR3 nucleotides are TGTGCCAGCAGCCAGAAACCGTCGTGGGGTCGCGGTTACGAGCAGTACTTC.

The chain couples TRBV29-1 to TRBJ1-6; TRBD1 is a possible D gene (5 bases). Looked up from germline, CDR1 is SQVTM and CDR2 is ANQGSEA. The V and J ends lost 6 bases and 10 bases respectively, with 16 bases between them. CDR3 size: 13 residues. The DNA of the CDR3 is TGCAGCGTCAAATCAGGGTGGGACTCACCCCTCCACTTT. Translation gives CSVKSGWDSPLHF.

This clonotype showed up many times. Here the CDR3 reads CASSQRSGQPQHF. The CDR3 nucleotides read TGCGCCAGCAGCCAAAGGTCCGGTCAGCCCCAGCATTTT. The genes are TRBV4-3 and TRBJ1-5; D uncertain. The CDR3 is made up of 13 amino acids. V lost 2 bases and J lost 6, with 8 bases in between. Germline loops: CDR1 LGHNA, CDR2 YSLEER.

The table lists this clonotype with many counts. Here the CDR3 DNA reads TGCGCCAGCAGCCTTCTAGCGGGAGATGAGACCCAGTACTTC. Its protein is CASSLLAGDETQYF. The genes are TRBV5-1 and TRBJ2-5; TRBD2 matches 10 bases. The CDR3 is 14 amino acids. Germline loops: CDR1 SGHRS, CDR2 YFSETQ. After removal of 4 bases from V and 5 bases from J, the junction contained 5 bases not matched to a gene.

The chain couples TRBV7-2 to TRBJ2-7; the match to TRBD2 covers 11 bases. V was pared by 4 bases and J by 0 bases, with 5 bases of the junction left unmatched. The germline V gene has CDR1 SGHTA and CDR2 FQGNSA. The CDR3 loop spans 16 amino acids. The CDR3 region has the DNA TGTGCCAGCAGCTGGGGACTAGCGGCAAGCTCCTACGAGCAGTACTTC. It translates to CASSWGLAASSYEQYF.

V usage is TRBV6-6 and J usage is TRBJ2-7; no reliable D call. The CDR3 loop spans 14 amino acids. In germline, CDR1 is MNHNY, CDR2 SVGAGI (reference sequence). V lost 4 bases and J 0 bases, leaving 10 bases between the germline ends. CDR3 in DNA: TGTGCCAGCAGTTCTCCTTCGAGCTCCTACGAGCAGTACTTC. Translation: CASSSPSSSYEQYF.

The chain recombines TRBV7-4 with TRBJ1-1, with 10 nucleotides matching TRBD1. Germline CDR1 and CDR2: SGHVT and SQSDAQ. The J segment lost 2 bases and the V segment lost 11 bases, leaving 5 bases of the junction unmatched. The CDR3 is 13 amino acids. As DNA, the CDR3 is TGTGCCCGACAGGGGGCGGACAACACTGAAGCTTTCTTT. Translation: CARQGADNTEAFF. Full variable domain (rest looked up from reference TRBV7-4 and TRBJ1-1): GAGVSQSPRYKVAKRGRDVALRCDSISGHVTLYWYRQTLGQGSEVLTYSQSDAQRDKSGRPSGRFSAERPERSVSTLKIQRTEQGDSAVYLCARQGADNTEAFFGQGTRLTVV.

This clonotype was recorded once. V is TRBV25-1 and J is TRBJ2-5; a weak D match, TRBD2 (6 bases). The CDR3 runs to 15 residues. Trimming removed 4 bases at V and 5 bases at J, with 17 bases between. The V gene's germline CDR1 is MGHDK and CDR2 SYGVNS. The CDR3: CASSAVGGARETQYF. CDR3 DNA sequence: TGTGCCAGCAGTGCCGTAGGCGGGGCAAGGGAGACCCAGTACTTC.

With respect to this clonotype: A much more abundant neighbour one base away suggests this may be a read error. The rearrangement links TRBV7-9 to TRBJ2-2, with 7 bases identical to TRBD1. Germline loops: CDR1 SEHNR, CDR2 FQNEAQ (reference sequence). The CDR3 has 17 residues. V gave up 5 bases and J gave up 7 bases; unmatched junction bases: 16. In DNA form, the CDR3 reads TGTGCCAGCAGCCGAGGGGATGACAGGGCGGTTGGCGGGGAGCTGTTTTTT. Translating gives CASSRGDDRAVGGELFF.

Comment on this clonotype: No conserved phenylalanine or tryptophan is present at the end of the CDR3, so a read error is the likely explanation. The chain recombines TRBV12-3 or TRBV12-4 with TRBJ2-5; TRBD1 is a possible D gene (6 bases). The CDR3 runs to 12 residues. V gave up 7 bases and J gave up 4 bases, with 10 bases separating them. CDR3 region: CASTMGAETQYV. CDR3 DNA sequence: TGTGCCAGCACCATGGGGGCAGAGACCCAGTACGTC.

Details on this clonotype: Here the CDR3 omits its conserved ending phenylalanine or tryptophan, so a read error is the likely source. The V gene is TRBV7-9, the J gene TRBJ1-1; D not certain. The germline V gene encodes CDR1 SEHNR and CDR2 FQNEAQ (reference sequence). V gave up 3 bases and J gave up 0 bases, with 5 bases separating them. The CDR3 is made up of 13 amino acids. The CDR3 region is CASSFGMNTEAFL. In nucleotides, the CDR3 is TGTGCCAGCAGCTTTGGAATGAACACTGAAGCTTTCCTT.

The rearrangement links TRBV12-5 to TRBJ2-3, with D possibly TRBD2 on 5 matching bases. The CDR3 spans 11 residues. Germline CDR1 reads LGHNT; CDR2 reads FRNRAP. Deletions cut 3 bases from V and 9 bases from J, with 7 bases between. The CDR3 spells CASGLADTQYF. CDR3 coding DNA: TGTGCTAGTGGTTTAGCGGACACGCAGTATTTT. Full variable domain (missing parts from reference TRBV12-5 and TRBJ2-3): DARVTQTPRHKVTEMGQEVTMRCQPILGHNTVFWYRQTMMQGLELLAYFRNRAPLDDSGMPKDRFSAEMPDATLATLKIQPSEPRDSAVYFCASGLADTQYFGPGTRLTVL.

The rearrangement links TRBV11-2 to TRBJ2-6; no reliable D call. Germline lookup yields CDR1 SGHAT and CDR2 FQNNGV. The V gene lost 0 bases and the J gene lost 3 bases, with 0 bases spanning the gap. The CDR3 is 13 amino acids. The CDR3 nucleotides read TGTGCCAGCAGCTTAGATGGGGCCAACGTCCTGACTTTC. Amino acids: CASSLDGANVLTF.

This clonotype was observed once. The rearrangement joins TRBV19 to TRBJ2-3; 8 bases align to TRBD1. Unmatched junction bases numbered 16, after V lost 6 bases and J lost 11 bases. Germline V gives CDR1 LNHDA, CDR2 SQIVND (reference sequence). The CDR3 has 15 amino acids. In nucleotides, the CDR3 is TGTGCCAGTAGCCCGGACAGGGACTCCTACAATGAGCAGTATTTT. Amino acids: CASSPDRDSYNEQYF.

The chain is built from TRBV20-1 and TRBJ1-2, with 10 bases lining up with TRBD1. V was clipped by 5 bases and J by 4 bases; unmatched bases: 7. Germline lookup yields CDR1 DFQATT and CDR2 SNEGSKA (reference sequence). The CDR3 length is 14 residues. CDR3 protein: CSAPPGQGSYGYTF. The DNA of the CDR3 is TGCAGTGCTCCTCCGGGACAGGGGAGCTATGGCTACACCTTC.

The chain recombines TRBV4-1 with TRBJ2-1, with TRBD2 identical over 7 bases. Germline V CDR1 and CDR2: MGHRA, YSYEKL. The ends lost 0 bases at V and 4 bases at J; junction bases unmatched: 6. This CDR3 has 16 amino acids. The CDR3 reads CASSQEGTGGYNEQFF. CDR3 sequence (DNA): TGCGCCAGCAGCCAAGAAGGGACGGGAGGTTACAATGAGCAGTTCTTC.

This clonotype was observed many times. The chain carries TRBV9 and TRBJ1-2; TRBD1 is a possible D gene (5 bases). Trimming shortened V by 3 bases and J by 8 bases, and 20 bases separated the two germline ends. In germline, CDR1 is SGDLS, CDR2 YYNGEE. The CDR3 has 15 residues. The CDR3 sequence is CASSEGPLTLGGYTF. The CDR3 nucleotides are TGTGCCAGCAGCGAGGGACCCTTGACATTGGGAGGCTACACCTTC.